Shown below are 21 T cell receptor beta chains from a single sample sequenced in a study of T cells in Graves' hyperthyroidism and ophthalmopathy. Amplification of TCR beta CDR3 regions was performed using RNA transcripts as template. First-round RT-PCR of the TCR CDR3 relied on the HTBI primer set. MiXCR, run by TCRdb on the multiplex PCR reads, gives a single entry per CDR3 protein. Of around 690,000 distinct CDR3 sequences in the sample, more than 20% are singletons; the top ten hold 34%. The sequencing input was blood. The receptors stem from a man under 40 with Graves' ophthalmopathy.

A few counts support this clonotype. The rearrangement links TRBV20-1 to TRBJ2-7; 7 nucleotides line up with TRBD2. CDR1 and CDR2 (germline): DFQATT, SNEGSKA (reference sequence). The CDR3 contains 15 residues. The ends lost 0 bases at V and 2 bases at J; junction bases unmatched: 7. As DNA, the CDR3 is TGCAGTGCTAGAGAGCTAGCGGAGGGCCCCTACGAGCAGTACTTC. It is translated as CSARELAEGPYEQYF.

This chain uses TRBV20-1 with TRBJ2-2; 15 bases are a match to TRBD2. V lost 6 bases, J lost 8 bases, and 4 bases stayed unmatched. CDR1 and CDR2 from the germline V gene are DFQATT and SNEGSKA (reference sequence). The CDR3 is 14 residues long. This chain's CDR3 is CSAPGLAGGGELFF. The CDR3, as DNA: TGCAGTGCCCCAGGACTAGCGGGAGGGGGGGAGCTGTTTTTT.

This clonotype was seen more than once but under ten times. The chain recombines TRBV7-2 with TRBJ1-1; no reliable D call. The germline CDR1 and CDR2 sequences are SGHTA and FQGNSA. The CDR3 is 17 amino acids. The V end was cut by 5 bases, the J end by 0 bases, with 19 bases between. This chain's CDR3 is CASSPATLRLMNTEAFF. CDR3 in DNA: TGTGCCAGCAGCCCTGCGACTTTAAGGCTAATGAACACTGAAGCTTTCTTT.

Remarks on this clonotype: One end of the junction varies from germline; a read error may be responsible. The chain's CDR3 is CASSGWTGGRYSYNDQFF. CDR3 nucleotides: TGTGCCAGCAGTGGGTGGACAGGGGGCAGATACTCCTACAATGATCAGTTCTTC. V usage is TRBV2 and J usage is TRBJ2-1; 11 bases map to TRBD1. The germline V gene encodes CDR1 SNHLY and CDR2 FYNNEI. This CDR3 contains 18 residues.

In regard to this clonotype: An end of the junction differs from the germline gene, which may be a read error. CDR3 protein: CASSQDTQDFVMNTEASF. The DNA of the CDR3 is TGCGCCAGCAGCCAAGATACGCAGGATTTTGTCATGAACACTGAAGCTTCCTTT. V is TRBV4-1 and J is TRBJ1-1, with D unclear. CDR1 is MGHRA and CDR2 is YSYEKL in the germline V gene. The CDR3 sequence is 18 residues long.

In its sample, this clonotype was seen many times. J is TRBJ2-7 and V is TRBV28; 12 bases map to TRBD2. Per the germline V gene, CDR1 is MDHEN and CDR2 is SYDVKM. This CDR3 comprises 14 residues. Trimming removed 7 bases from V and 3 bases from J; junction bases left unmatched: 4. The DNA for the CDR3 is TGTGCCAGCACTGCGGGACTAGCGGGCTACGAGCAGTACTTC. It yields the protein CASTAGLAGYEQYF. The full variable domain, its missing parts supplied by reference TRBV28 and TRBJ2-7, is DVKVTQSSRYLVKRTGEKVFLECVQDMDHENMFWYRQDPGLGLRLIYFSYDVKMKEKGDIPEGYSVSREKKERFSLILESASTNQTSMYLCASTAGLAGYEQYFGPGTRLTVT.

The rearrangement uses TRBV7-9 and TRBJ1-6; TRBD1 is a possible D gene (6 bases). Trimming removed 5 bases from V and 11 bases from J, with 13 bases in between. This CDR3 is 13 amino acids long. CDR1 and CDR2 from the germline V gene are SEHNR and FQNEAQ (reference sequence). CDR3 sequence reads: CASSLQGETPLHF. The CDR3 DNA reads TGTGCCAGCAGCCTACAGGGAGAGACACCCCTCCACTTT.

At least ten counts were recorded for this clonotype. This chain links TRBV30 with TRBJ1-4; D unclear. The CDR3 runs to 13 residues. The germline V and J ends were trimmed by 2 bases and 7 bases, with 11 bases remaining between them. The V gene's germline CDR1 is GTSNPN and CDR2 SVGIG (reference sequence). This CDR3 reads CAWSPGRSEKLFF. In DNA form, the CDR3 reads TGTGCCTGGAGTCCCGGGAGATCTGAAAAACTGTTTTTT.

In its sample, this clonotype was seen many times. The chain uses TRBV20-1 and TRBJ2-7; the D gene is possibly TRBD1 (6 bases). Trimming removed 0 bases from V and 3 bases from J, with 9 bases in between. The germline CDR1 and CDR2 sequences are DFQATT and SNEGSKA (reference sequence). The CDR3 contains 13 residues. The CDR3: CSARDLRGYEQYF. As DNA, the CDR3 is TGCAGTGCTAGAGACCTCAGGGGCTACGAGCAGTACTTC.

CDR3 nucleotide sequence: TGTGCCAGCAGCTTAGAGGGTAGACTAGCGGGAGCCACAGATACGCAGTATTTT. Its translation: CASSLEGRLAGATDTQYF. The chain carries TRBV13 and TRBJ2-3, with 12 bases matching TRBD2. J gave up 2 bases and V 1 base, and 7 bases lay outside the gene matches. The germline V gene encodes CDR1 PRHDT and CDR2 FYEKMQ (reference sequence). This CDR3 contains 18 residues.

The chain is built from TRBV20-1 and TRBJ1-6, with unresolved D. CDR1 and CDR2 from the germline V gene are DFQATT and SNEGSKA (reference sequence). CDR3 length equals 17 residues. The ends were cut back, 0 bases at V and 0 bases at J, with 12 bases in the middle. The DNA for the CDR3 is TGCAGTGCTAGAGATGGATACCGCAGCTCCTATAATTCACCCCTCCACTTT. Amino acids: CSARDGYRSSYNSPLHF.

About this clonotype itself: Given the absence of the conserved phenylalanine or tryptophan at the CDR3 end, a read error is likely. This chain links TRBV27 with TRBJ1-5; 8 bases match TRBD1. CDR1 and CDR2 (germline): MNHEY, SMNVEV (reference sequence). The CDR3 extends over 13 amino acids. The ends lost 3 bases at V and 7 bases at J; junction bases unmatched: 2. The chain's CDR3 is CASSFRGQQPQHL. The CDR3 nucleotides read TGTGCCAGCAGTTTCAGGGGGCAGCAGCCCCAGCATCTT.

This clonotype was seen only a few times. A read error is possible here, since a much larger clone lies one base away. This chain uses TRBV28 with TRBJ1-1; TRBD1 matches at 8 bases. The CDR3 has 14 amino acids. V lost 6 bases to trimming and J lost 7 bases; unmatched junction nucleotides: 10. Looked up from germline, CDR1 is MDHEN and CDR2 is SYDVKM. Here the CDR3 reads CASRFPGGEGEAFF. The CDR3 nucleotides are TGTGCCAGCAGGTTCCCAGGGGGCGAAGGTGAAGCTTTCTTT.

This clonotype was counted many times. The chain combines TRBV28 with TRBJ2-7, with D unclear. There are 14 residues in the CDR3. The germline V and J ends were trimmed by 4 bases and 3 bases, with 13 bases remaining between them. Germline V gene data show CDR1 as MDHEN and CDR2 as SYDVKM. CDR3 sequence reads: CASSSPLGVYEQYF. CDR3 bases: TGTGCCAGCAGTTCCCCCCTTGGGGTCTACGAGCAGTACTTC.

This clonotype was picked up a small number of times. The rearrangement joins TRBV6-1 to TRBJ2-1; TRBD2 matches at 7 bases. The CDR3 spans 17 residues. In germline, CDR1 is MNHNS, CDR2 SASEGT. The V segment lost 5 bases and the J segment 9 bases; nucleotides outside the gene matches: 19. CDR3 sequence: CASSTTHSGLAFSEQFF. The CDR3 bases are TGTGCCAGCAGTACGACCCATAGCGGGCTAGCGTTCTCTGAGCAGTTCTTC.

There are many counts of this clonotype. The chain is built from TRBV7-3 and TRBJ2-1; 15 nucleotides align to TRBD2. Losses at the gene ends were 4 bases for V and 9 bases for J; bases not matched to a gene: 7. The CDR3 is made up of 16 amino acids. CDR1 is SGHTA and CDR2 is FQGTGA in the germline V gene. The CDR3: CASSSGTSGRLGEQFF. CDR3 DNA sequence: TGTGCCAGCAGCTCTGGGACTAGCGGGAGGTTGGGTGAGCAGTTCTTC.

The CDR3: CAWSVLGGHSGNTIYF. The CDR3 DNA reads as TGTGCCTGGAGTGTACTCGGCGGCCACTCTGGAAACACCATATATTTT. The genes are TRBV30 and TRBJ1-3, with no clear D. The CDR3 length is 16 residues. Germline V gene sequence: CDR1 GTSNPN, CDR2 SVGIG (reference sequence). Trimming shortened V by 0 bases and J by 0 bases, and 12 bases separated the two germline ends.

The chain has TRBV27 and TRBJ2-2; 11 bases agree with TRBD2. This CDR3 contains 17 residues. J gave up 1 base and V 3 bases, and 4 bases lay outside the gene matches. Germline CDR1 and CDR2: MNHEY and SMNVEV (reference sequence). CDR3 DNA: TGTGCCAGCAGTTTCAGACTAGCGGGACAGAACACCGGGGAGCTGTTTTTT. Protein: CASSFRLAGQNTGELFF.

The table lists this clonotype with many counts. The chain employs TRBV9 and TRBJ2-7; D call uncertain. Deletions cut 5 bases from V and 2 bases from J, with 5 bases between. CDR3 size: 11 residues. Per germline, CDR1 SGDLS and CDR2 YYNGEE. CDR3 in amino acids: CASRNPYEQYF. Written as DNA, the CDR3 is TGTGCCAGCAGAAACCCCTACGAGCAGTACTTC.

This clonotype showed up many times. This rearrangement joins TRBV2 to TRBJ2-7; 8 bases are shared with TRBD2. The V gene's germline CDR1 is SNHLY and CDR2 FYNNEI. The CDR3 sequence is 15 residues long. V dropped 3 bases and J dropped 0; count of bases not matched to a gene: 4. CDR3 nucleotide sequence: TGTGCCAGCAGTGATTCAAGCGGGAGCTCCTACGAGCAGTACTTC. It encodes CASSDSSGSSYEQYF.

This clonotype came up a few times. The germline gene is not matched at one end of the junction; a read error may be the cause. V gene TRBV7-8 combines with J gene TRBJ2-3, with 12 nucleotides matching TRBD2. The CDR3 contains 16 residues. Germline V lookup: CDR1 SGHVS, CDR2 FQNEAQ. Here the CDR3 reads CASSLPSGRGTGTQYF. The CDR3 region has the DNA TGTGCCAGCAGCTTACCTAGCGGGAGGGGTACAGGTACGCAGTATTTT.